The rows below give T cell receptor beta chains drawn from one sample of a study of a mutant IDH1 vaccine in newly diagnosed glioma. Generated by immunoSEQ multiplex PCR, the TCRdb table keeps only in-frame clones and is missing some. The repertoire holds about 66,000 clones, 65% to 90% seen once, with around 3% in the top ten. This specimen consisted of PBMCs, obtained from a glioma patient treated with radiotherapy, temozolomide or both. All receptors derive from a man aged 25 to 40 with glioma. The CDR3 runs from the conserved cysteine through the conserved F or W. A D gene is named only where the DNA matches it firmly. Expanded clones are given a class, and other clones once, few, many or no size at all.

clone_size	d_call	v_call	j_call	cdr3_nt	cdr3_aa
-	-	TRBV13	TRBJ1-5	TGTGCCAGCAGCCTCAATAGCAATCAGCCCCAGCATTTT	CASSLNSNQPQHF
-	-	TRBV6-6	TRBJ1-1	TGTGCCAGCAGTTACGCCGTCAGGGGTTCTTCTGAAGCTTTCTTT	CASSYAVRGSSEAFF
-	-	TRBV2	TRBJ1-5	TGTGCCAGCACGAGGGAGAGGGGGGTTAATAGCAATCAGCCCCAGCATTTT	CASTRERGVNSNQPQHF
-	TRBD1	TRBV5-4	TRBJ1-2	TGTGCCAGCAGCTTCCAGGACAGGGGGCTGTACTATGGCTACACCTTC	CASSFQDRGLYYGYTF
-	-	TRBV11-2	TRBJ1-4	TGTGCCAGCAGCTTACCCGGCCTTGAAAAACTGTTTTTT	CASSLPGLEKLFF
-	-	TRBV7-9	TRBJ1-2	TGTGCCAGCAGCTTAGGCCCCCTTTACTATGGCTACACCTTC	CASSLGPLYYGYTF
-	TRBD2	TRBV19	TRBJ2-3	TGTGCCAGTAGCCCCGGACTAGCGGGGGCGGGAGATACGCAGTATTTT	CASSPGLAGAGDTQYF
-	-	TRBV30	TRBJ2-2	TGTGCCTGGAGGAGGTGGGGGAACACCGGGGAGCTGTTTTTT	CAWRRWGNTGELFF
-	-	TRBV6-6	TRBJ1-5	TGTGCCAGCAGTTCAATACAGGGAATTAGCAATCAGCCCCAGCATTTT	CASSSIQGISNQPQHF
once	TRBD1	TRBV5-1	TRBJ2-7	TGCGCCAGCAGCTTTACAGGGGACCTCTCCTACGAGCAGTACTTC	CASSFTGDLSYEQYF
-	-	TRBV7-9	TRBJ1-3	TGTGCCAGCAGCAGCTCTGGACAGCTGAACACCATATATTTT	CASSSSGQLNTIYF
-	-	TRBV11-3	TRBJ1-1	TGTGCCAGCAGTAAACAGGGGAACACTGAAGCTTTCTTT	CASSKQGNTEAFF
-	TRBD1	TRBV18	TRBJ1-6	TGTGCCAGCTCACCGGGGACAGGGGGTCGAAATTCACCCCTCCACTTT	CASSPGTGGRNSPLHF
-	-	TRBV9	TRBJ1-1	TGTGCCAGCAGCGTAGTCCCGATGAACACTGAAGCTTTCTTT	CASSVVPMNTEAFF
-	TRBD2	TRBV9	TRBJ2-5	TGTGCCAGCAGCGAGGCCATCACGAGAGCGGGGGGAGCAGAGACCCAGTACTTC	CASSEAITRAGGAETQYF
-	-	TRBV18	TRBJ2-5	TGTGCCAGCTCACCCGGGGCGGCGGGCCAAGAGACCCAGTACTTC	CASSPGAAGQETQYF
-	TRBD1	TRBV29-1	TRBJ1-5	TGCAGCGTTGGAACAGGGGATAATCAGCCCCAGCATTTT	CSVGTGDNQPQHF
-	-	TRBV19	TRBJ2-7	TGTGCCAGTAGCTCGGGACTTAGCTCCTACGAGCAGTACTTC	CASSSGLSSYEQYF
-	TRBD1	TRBV5-6	TRBJ1-2	TGTGCCAGCAGCTGGAGAGACAGGGAGGATGGCTACACCTTC	CASSWRDREDGYTF
-	TRBD1	TRBV18	TRBJ2-7	TGTGCCAGCTCCCCGAACTTTTTGACAGGGCCGTCCTACGAGCAGTACTTC	CASSPNFLTGPSYEQYF
-	TRBD1	TRBV6-5	TRBJ1-1	TGTGCCAGCAGTCTAGGACAGGGGGACACTGAAGCTTTCTTT	CASSLGQGDTEAFF
-	-	TRBV2	TRBJ1-1	TGTGCCAGCAGTGAAAATAGGGGTACGACTGAAGCTTTCTTT	CASSENRGTTEAFF
-	-	TRBV5-6	TRBJ2-3	TGTGCCAGCAGTTCCCTACAGAGCACAGATACGCAGTATTTT	CASSSLQSTDTQYF
once	-	TRBV18	TRBJ2-5	TGTGCCAGCTCCCCCCTACCTCCTAGGGATGGCGAGACCCAGTACTTC	CASSPLPPRDGETQYF
-	TRBD1	TRBV19	TRBJ1-5	TGTGCCAGTAGTATAGCTCACTACAGGGGAAGCAATCAGCCCCAGCATTTT	CASSIAHYRGSNQPQHF
-	-	TRBV30	TRBJ1-1	TGTGCCTGGAGCCTTCAGGCAACTGAAGCTTTCTTT	CAWSLQATEAFF
-	-	TRBV12-2	TRBJ1-2	TGTGCAAGTCGCTCACCCAACAGGGCTCCTCCTATTTGGGACACCTTC	CASRSPNRAPPIWDTF
-	TRBD1	TRBV18	TRBJ1-5	TGTGCCAGCTCGCTAGCCCCGGGACAGGGGAAGGGTAATCAGCCCCAGCATTTT	CASSLAPGQGKGNQPQHF
-	-	TRBV9	TRBJ2-7	TGTGCCAGCAGCCCACGGGGACGTGGGGCCTACGAGCAGTACTTC	CASSPRGRGAYEQYF
-	TRBD1	TRBV9	TRBJ1-3	TGTGCCAGCAGCCCCAAACCGGGACAGGGGGCTAGCGACACCATATATTTT	CASSPKPGQGASDTIYF
-	-	TRBV5-1	TRBJ1-1	TGCGCCAGCAGCCGGATTGGTCGGGGGAACACTGAAGCTTTCTTT	CASSRIGRGNTEAFF
-	-	TRBV5-1	TRBJ1-4	TGCGCCAGCAGCTTGGACGGGGTTGTCGGTGAAAAACTGTTTTTT	CASSLDGVVGEKLFF
-	-	TRBV6-1	TRBJ2-3	TGTGCCAGCAGCCAGGGGAGCGGAAGCACAGATACGCAGTATTTT	CASSQGSGSTDTQYF
-	TRBD1	TRBV5-1	TRBJ2-6	TGCGCCAGCAGCTTTCGAGACGGGACAGGCGTTTCTGGGGCCAACGTCCTGACTTTC	CASSFRDGTGVSGANVLTF
-	TRBD1	TRBV11-3	TRBJ2-1	TGTGCCAGCAGCCGAGGGGACAGGGTGATTTTCGACAATGAGCAGTTCTTC	CASSRGDRVIFDNEQFF
-	-	TRBV7-9	TRBJ1-1	TGTGCCAGCAGCTTGTTCGGCTCGAACACTGAAGCTTTCTTT	CASSLFGSNTEAFF
-	-	TRBV11-2	TRBJ1-3	TGTGCCAGCAGCTTAGGGAGGGGCTCTGGAAACACCATATATTTT	CASSLGRGSGNTIYF
-	-	TRBV29-1	TRBJ1-3	TGCAGCGCTCTCGATTTTTCAGTACACTCTGGAAACACCATATATTTT	CSALDFSVHSGNTIYF
-	-	TRBV10-1	TRBJ2-1	TGCGCCAGCAGTGAAGGGATTCGATCCTACAATGAGCAGTTCTTC	CASSEGIRSYNEQFF
-	-	TRBV28	TRBJ1-3	TGTGCCAGCAGCCCCGTAGACAAATACTCTGGAAACACCATATATTTT	CASSPVDKYSGNTIYF
-	-	TRBV28	TRBJ1-3	TGTGCCAGCAGCCCCCACAGGGTCTCTGGAAACACCATATATTTT	CASSPHRVSGNTIYF
-	-	TRBV5-5	TRBJ1-2	TGTGCCAGCAGAGCCGAGGCCTTGGGGATCTATGGCTACACCTTC	CASRAEALGIYGYTF
-	-	TRBV5-4	TRBJ1-4	TGTGCCAGCAGCTTCGGCAGGACTAATGAAAAACTGTTTTTT	CASSFGRTNEKLFF
-	TRBD1	TRBV6-5	TRBJ2-4	TGTGCCAGCAGGGCCCCGGGACAGGGAACAAACATTCAGTACTTC	CASRAPGQGTNIQYF
-	-	TRBV2	TRBJ2-3	TGTGCCAGCAGTGAAAGGCAGGGCGGGGCCGCATGGGATACGCAGTATTTT	CASSERQGGAAWDTQYF
-	-	TRBV2	TRBJ1-5	TGTGCCAGCAAAGGACAGAGGGCGGGCCAGCCCCAGCATTTT	CASKGQRAGQPQHF
-	TRBD2	TRBV7-9	TRBJ2-3	TGTGCCAGCAGCTACCCGGGGGGAACAGATACGCAGTATTTT	CASSYPGGTDTQYF
-	TRBD1	TRBV19	TRBJ1-2	TGTGCCAGTACGAGGACAGGCAGCGACTATGGCTACACCTTC	CASTRTGSDYGYTF
-	-	TRBV19	TRBJ2-4	TGTGCCAGTAGTATAGTGGGTGGACCCAAAAACATTCAGTACTTC	CASSIVGGPKNIQYF
-	-	TRBV29-1	TRBJ1-2	TGCACCGTACGTGGGTCATCCTATGGCTACACCTTC	CTVRGSSYGYTF
-	-	TRBV2	TRBJ1-2	TGTGCCAGCAGTGAATCTGGGCCGGGCTACACCTTC	CASSESGPGYTF
few	-	TRBV27	TRBJ1-1	TGTGCCAGCAGTTTAACCTGGGACAAATCGAACACTGAAGCTTTCTTT	CASSLTWDKSNTEAFF
-	TRBD1	TRBV18	TRBJ1-1	TGTGCCAGCTCATTCCAGGGGGACACTGAAGCTTTCTTT	CASSFQGDTEAFF
-	-	TRBV5-1	TRBJ1-4	TGCGCCAGCAGCCCTGGAGGTGCAGGGGTGGGGGAAAAACTGTTTTTT	CASSPGGAGVGEKLFF
-	TRBD1	TRBV6-6	TRBJ2-7	TGTGCCAGCGCCACAGGGGCCCACGAGCAGTACTTC	CASATGAHEQYF